These 12 T cell receptor beta chains were all obtained from the same sample, sequenced in a study of T cell responses to AZD1222 COVID-19 vaccine. Some clones are missing from TCRdb's copy, which holds only in-frame ones; the method was immunoSEQ multiplex PCR. The profile shows some 91,000 clones, around 90% of them singletons. The specimen comprised peripheral blood, sampled on day 0 of AZD1222 vaccination. The receptors stem from an adult in good health.

CDR3 DNA: TGTGCCTGGAGTGTACAAGGTAAGGTGAGAAACACTGAAGCTTTCTTT. This codes for CAWSVQGKVRNTEAFF. The chain couples TRBV30 to TRBJ1-1; no clear D. The ends were cut back, 0 bases at V and 2 bases at J, with 16 bases in the middle. The CDR3 covers 16 residues. Germline V gene lookup returns CDR1 GTSNPN and CDR2 SVGIG (reference sequence).

The chain is built from TRBV5-5 and TRBJ2-7, with D possibly called TRBD1 or TRBD2 (6 bases each). Trimming left V 5 bases short and J 0 bases short, with 18 bases between. The CDR3 length is 16 residues. Germline lookup yields CDR1 SGHKS and CDR2 YYEKEE (reference sequence). Here the CDR3 DNA reads TGTGCCAGCAGTCGAGACGGAGGGGGAAACTCCTACGAGCAGTACTTC. Protein: CASSRDGGGNSYEQYF.

The rearrangement joins TRBV3-1 (or the pseudogene TRBV3-2) to TRBJ1-1; D gene uncertain. The germline V gene encodes CDR1 LGHDT and CDR2 YNNKEL (reference sequence). Trimming pared 2 bases from V and 2 bases from J, leaving 9 bases between. This CDR3 spans 14 amino acids. DNA of the CDR3: TGTGCCAGCAGCCAACTTAGGAGTAACACTGAAGCTTTCTTT. Protein: CASSQLRSNTEAFF.

The genes are TRBV9 and TRBJ2-3; 11 bases agree with TRBD2. V shed 3 bases, J shed 2 bases, and the junction held 8 bases outside the gene matches. CDR3 length: 17 residues. Germline V gives CDR1 SGDLS, CDR2 YYNGEE. The CDR3 nucleotides are TGTGCCAGCAGCGCTACTCAGACTAGCGGGAACACAGATACGCAGTATTTT. This sequence encodes CASSATQTSGNTDTQYF.

This chain joins TRBV11-2 and TRBJ1-1, with D hard to call. This CDR3 has 13 amino acids. Trimming stripped 1 base from V and 11 bases from J, with 14 bases between. Germline CDR1 SGHAT, CDR2 FQNNGV. DNA for the CDR3: TGTGCCAGCAGCTTAGGACCCTCGGGAAACGCTTTCTTT. The encoded protein is CASSLGPSGNAFF.

The gene calls are TRBV6-5 and TRBJ1-2; the match to TRBD1 covers 8 bases. CDR1 MNHEY and CDR2 SVGAGI come from the germline V gene. This CDR3 spans 13 amino acids. J lost 6 bases, V lost 5 bases, and 5 bases had no gene match. The CDR3 DNA reads as TGTGCCAGCAGTACGACAGGGGTTGATGGCTACACCTTC. Protein product: CASSTTGVDGYTF.

The chain uses TRBV27 and TRBJ1-2; D ambiguous. Trimming removed 6 bases at V and 4 bases at J, with 15 bases between. The CDR3 has 14 amino acids. CDR1 is MNHEY, CDR2 SMNVEV, per germline (reference sequence). The CDR3 loop reads CASSFHGEGYGYTF. The CDR3 nucleotides are TGTGCCAGCAGCTTCCACGGAGAGGGCTATGGCTACACCTTC.

This clone was counted a single time. This chain uses TRBV19 with TRBJ2-1; 12 nucleotides agree with TRBD2. J was trimmed by 4 bases and V by 5 bases; bases with no gene match: 6. The germline V gene encodes CDR1 LNHDA and CDR2 SQIVND (reference sequence). This CDR3 comprises 16 residues. CDR3 sequence reads: CASSLRLAGDYNEQFF. The DNA for the CDR3 is TGTGCCAGTAGTCTCCGACTAGCGGGAGATTACAATGAGCAGTTCTTC.

V and J are TRBV5-1 and TRBJ1-2, with D unclear. Germline CDR1 is SGHRS and CDR2 is YFSETQ. The V gene lost 4 bases and the J gene lost 8 bases, with 24 bases spanning the gap. This CDR3 has 16 residues. In DNA form, the CDR3 reads TGCGCCAGCAGCCTGCGTACCCTGGGAGCGTCGGGAGGCTACACCTTC. Protein: CASSLRTLGASGGYTF.

The chain combines TRBV18 with TRBJ2-7, with 8 bases that match TRBD1. V trimming: 3 bases; J trimming: 1 base; junction bases outside the gene matches: 5. The CDR3 covers 15 residues. Germline V gene data show CDR1 as KGHSH and CDR2 as LQKENI. The CDR3 spells CASSPSGGVSYEQYF. CDR3 sequence (DNA): TGTGCCAGCTCACCCTCAGGGGGCGTATCCTACGAGCAGTACTTC. The full variable domain, completed using reference TRBV18 and TRBJ2-7, is NAGVMQNPRHLVRRRGQEARLRCSPMKGHSHVYWYRQLPEEGLKFMVYLQKENIIDESGMPKERFSAEFPKEGPSILRIQQVVRGDSAAYFCASSPSGGVSYEQYFGPGTRLTVT.

V is TRBV6-1 and J is TRBJ1-2; D call uncertain. The CDR3 has 13 amino acids. Per the germline V gene, CDR1 is MNHNS and CDR2 is SASEGT. V was cut by 3 bases and J by 2 bases, with 7 bases left in between. CDR3 region: CASSENSNYGYTF. The CDR3, as DNA: TGTGCCAGCAGTGAGAACTCCAACTATGGCTACACCTTC.

J is TRBJ1-2 and V is TRBV11-2; D might be TRBD1 (6 bases). The germline V gene encodes CDR1 SGHAT and CDR2 FQNNGV. This CDR3 contains 13 residues. Trimming took 0 bases from V and 6 from J, leaving 8 bases between them. DNA of the CDR3: TGTGCCAGCAGCTTAGATAGGGGGGATGGCTACACCTTC. Its protein product is CASSLDRGDGYTF.